The 19 T cell receptor beta chains below come from one sample, sequenced in a study of blood T cell repertoires in COVID-19. Using immunoSEQ multiplex PCR, the repertoire was profiled, and TCRdb retains in-frame clones only, with some absent. The profile shows about 170,000 clones, roughly 90% of them singletons. What was sequenced was peripheral blood. The receptors derive from a woman aged 60-70 years with COVID-19, enrolled during active disease.

The rearrangement uses TRBV30 and TRBJ2-5, with 12 positions matching TRBD2. The CDR3 runs 15 residues. Germline values: CDR1 GTSNPN, CDR2 SVGIG (reference sequence). V was pared by 4 bases and J by 3 bases, with 6 bases of the junction left unmatched. DNA of the CDR3: TGTGCCTGGACGGAGACTAGCGGGAGTGAAGAGACCCAGTACTTC. It is translated as CAWTETSGSEETQYF.

The CDR3 nucleotides read TGTGCCAGCAGCCGGGACAGCATCCTAGCCAAAAACATTCAGTACTTC. Encoded protein: CASSRDSILAKNIQYF. The chain employs TRBV6-2 or TRBV6-3 and TRBJ2-4, with 7 positions matching TRBD1. The CDR3 is made up of 16 amino acids. V was pared by 6 bases and J by 0 bases, with 8 bases of the junction left unmatched. Germline V CDR1 and CDR2: MNHEY, SVGEGT.

The CDR3 spells CASRGRDRGNYGYTF. CDR3 bases: TGTGCCAGTAGGGGCCGGGACAGGGGAAACTATGGCTACACCTTC. The chain employs TRBV19 and TRBJ1-2; 10 bases line up with TRBD1. The CDR3 is made up of 15 amino acids. The germline V gene encodes CDR1 LNHDA and CDR2 SQIVND (reference sequence). J gave up 2 bases and V 6 bases, and 6 bases lay outside the gene matches.

The chain employs TRBV7-3 and TRBJ2-7, with TRBD2 matching over 10 bases. J gave up 5 bases and V 3 bases, and 4 bases lay outside the gene matches. The CDR3 sequence is 14 residues long. Germline CDR1 and CDR2: SGHTA and FQGTGA. The CDR3 DNA follows: TGTGCCAGCAGCTTTTCTAGCGGGAGTGACGAGCAGTACTTC. This translates into CASSFSSGSDEQYF.

This chain joins TRBV9 and TRBJ2-2; 7 nucleotides agree with TRBD2. J lost 4 bases, V lost 3 bases, and 6 bases had no gene match. Germline loops: CDR1 SGDLS, CDR2 YYNGEE. The CDR3 is 15 residues long. DNA for the CDR3: TGTGCCAGCAGCGCTCGACTAGCCGCCACCGGGGAGCTGTTTTTT. It translates to CASSARLAATGELFF.

This chain joins TRBV27 and TRBJ2-1; D remains unclear. Germline CDR1 and CDR2: MNHEY and SMNVEV (reference sequence). The CDR3 covers 12 residues. Trimming removed 3 bases from V and 5 bases from J, with 5 bases in between. DNA for the CDR3: TGTGCCAGCAGTTTCCCAAACAATGAGCAGTTCTTC. This gives the protein CASSFPNNEQFF.

The chain uses TRBV27 and TRBJ1-4; no reliable D call. CDR1 and CDR2 (germline): MNHEY, SMNVEV (reference sequence). V lost 5 bases to trimming and J lost 8 bases, with 21 bases between them. CDR3 length: 16 amino acids. CDR3: CASSPRPGWVREKLFF. CDR3 nucleotides: TGTGCCAGCAGTCCCCGGCCGGGGTGGGTAAGGGAAAAACTGTTTTTT. The complete variable domain, with remaining parts taken from reference TRBV27 and TRBJ1-4, reads EAQVTQNPRYLITVTGKKLTVTCSQNMNHEYMSWYRQDPGLGLRQIYYSMNVEVTDKGDVPEGYKVSRKEKRNFPLILESPSPNQTSLYFCASSPRPGWVREKLFFGSGTQLSVL.

The chain carries TRBV4-1 and TRBJ1-4; TRBD1 is a possible D gene (5 bases). The germline V gene has CDR1 MGHRA and CDR2 YSYEKL. The CDR3 runs to 16 residues. Trimming took 5 bases from V and 7 from J, leaving 20 bases between them. The CDR3 spells CASSAQRRGRGEKLFF. CDR3 sequence (DNA): TGCGCCAGCAGCGCCCAAAGGAGGGGAAGGGGTGAAAAACTGTTTTTT.

The chain recombines TRBV27 with TRBJ1-4, with D maybe TRBD1 (6 bases). In germline, CDR1 is MNHEY, CDR2 SMNVEV (reference sequence). V dropped 3 bases and J dropped 5 bases, with 7 bases sitting between them. This CDR3 is 13 amino acids long. The CDR3 region is CASSLRGNEKLFF. CDR3 DNA sequence: TGTGCCAGCAGTTTGAGGGGGAATGAAAAACTGTTTTTT.

The V call is TRBV19, the J call TRBJ2-1, with 9 nucleotides matching TRBD2. Trimming took 6 bases from V and 10 from J; bases not matched to a gene: 10. Germline loops: CDR1 LNHDA, CDR2 SQIVND (reference sequence). CDR3 length: 14 residues. CDR3 amino acids: CASSPAGGVWEQFF. The CDR3 DNA follows: TGTGCCAGTAGCCCAGCGGGAGGAGTTTGGGAGCAGTTCTTC.

The CDR3 nucleotides read TGCGCCAGCAGCTTGGAGCCGGGGACAGATACGCAGTATTTT. This gives the protein CASSLEPGTDTQYF. V gene TRBV5-1 combines with J gene TRBJ2-3; D may be TRBD2 (5 bases). V was trimmed by 0 bases and J by 3 bases, leaving 8 bases between them. CDR3 size: 14 residues. The germline V gene has CDR1 SGHRS and CDR2 YFSETQ. The full variable domain, its missing parts supplied by reference TRBV5-1 and TRBJ2-3, is KAGVTQTPRYLIKTRGQQVTLSCSPISGHRSVSWYQQTPGQGLQFLFEYFSETQRNKGNFPGRFSGRQFSNSRSEMNVSTLELGDSALYLCASSLEPGTDTQYFGPGTRLTVL.

The rearrangement uses TRBV7-2 and TRBJ2-7; the D is unclear. Per the germline V gene, CDR1 is SGHTA and CDR2 is FQGNSA. The CDR3 is made up of 15 amino acids. V was clipped by 0 bases and J by 4 bases, with 13 bases between them. The CDR3 spells CASSLAGRRLYEQYF. The CDR3, as DNA: TGTGCCAGCAGCTTAGCCGGCAGGCGATTATACGAGCAGTACTTC.

This chain links TRBV5-6 with TRBJ2-3; a possible D gene is TRBD2 (5 bases). Germline V gives CDR1 SGHDT, CDR2 YYEEEE. The CDR3 has 14 amino acids. The V end was cut by 4 bases, the J end by 3 bases, with 12 bases between. The CDR3: CASSPYGKTDTQYF. CDR3 sequence (DNA): TGTGCCAGCAGCCCTTACGGGAAAACAGATACGCAGTATTTT.

This chain connects TRBV10-2 to TRBJ2-1; D is uncertain. Germline V CDR1 and CDR2: WSHSY, SAAADI. This CDR3 spans 14 amino acids. V lost 2 bases and J lost 5, with 10 bases in between. The CDR3 DNA is TGCGCCAGCAGTGAGAACCTAAGCGACAATGAGCAGTTCTTC. Translated: CASSENLSDNEQFF.

V and J are TRBV15 and TRBJ1-1; TRBD1 might be the D (5 bases). Per the germline V gene, CDR1 is LNHNV and CDR2 is YYDKDF (reference sequence). Between the trimmed V and J ends, which lost 0 bases and 0 bases, there was a span of 14 bases. This CDR3 has 17 amino acids. The DNA for the CDR3 is TGTGCCACCAGCAGAGAAAGATGGGGGAGGATGAACACTGAAGCTTTCTTT. Protein: CATSRERWGRMNTEAFF.

V and J are TRBV6-2 or TRBV6-3 and TRBJ2-2; D is unclear. CDR1 is MNHEY, CDR2 SVGEGT, per germline. The V end lost 6 bases, the J end lost 6 bases, and 17 bases lay between the germline ends. The CDR3 covers 15 residues. This CDR3 reads CASSTLNRSAGELFF. CDR3 DNA sequence: TGTGCCAGCAGCACCCTAAACCGGAGTGCCGGGGAGCTGTTTTTT.

The CDR3 sequence is CASSRAGGGTDTQYF. The CDR3, as DNA: TGTGCCAGTAGTAGAGCGGGAGGCGGAACAGATACGCAGTATTTT. This rearrangement joins TRBV19 to TRBJ2-3; 9 bases line up with TRBD2. Germline V gene sequence: CDR1 LNHDA, CDR2 SQIVND (reference sequence). The CDR3 length is 15 residues. V lost 4 bases and J lost 3; bases outside the gene matches: 5. Combining the CDR3 with reference TRBV19 and TRBJ2-3 gives the whole variable domain DGGITQSPKYLFRKEGQNVTLSCEQNLNHDAMYWYRQDPGQGLRLIYYSQIVNDFQKGDIAEGYSVSREKKESFPLTVTSAQKNPTAFYLCASSRAGGGTDTQYFGPGTRLTVL.

The chain is built from TRBV15 and TRBJ2-3, with D possibly TRBD2 on 5 matching bases. The CDR3 consists of 16 residues. CDR1 is LNHNV, CDR2 YYDKDF, per germline (reference sequence). The ends were cut back, 0 bases at V and 4 bases at J, with 14 bases in the middle. CDR3 residues: CATSRELELAADTQYF. The DNA of the CDR3 is TGTGCCACCAGCAGAGAGCTCGAGCTAGCCGCAGATACGCAGTATTTT.

The chain joins TRBV27 to TRBJ1-1; a weak D match, TRBD1 (6 bases). This CDR3 has 15 residues. CDR1 is MNHEY, CDR2 SMNVEV, per germline (reference sequence). V was pared by 4 bases and J by 0 bases, with 12 bases between. The CDR3 region has the DNA TGTGCCAGCAGTTCTAACAGGGCCATGAACACTGAAGCTTTCTTT. Protein sequence: CASSSNRAMNTEAFF.